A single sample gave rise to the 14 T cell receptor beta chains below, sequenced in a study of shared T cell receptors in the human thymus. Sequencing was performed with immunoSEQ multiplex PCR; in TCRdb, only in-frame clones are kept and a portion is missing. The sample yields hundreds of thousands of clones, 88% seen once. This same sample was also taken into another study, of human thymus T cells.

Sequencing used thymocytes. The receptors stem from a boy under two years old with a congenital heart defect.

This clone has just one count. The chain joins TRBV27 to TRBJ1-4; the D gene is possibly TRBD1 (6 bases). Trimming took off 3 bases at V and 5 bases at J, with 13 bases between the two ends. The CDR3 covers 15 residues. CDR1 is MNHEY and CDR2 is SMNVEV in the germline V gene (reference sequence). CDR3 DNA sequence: TGTGCCAGCAGTTTGTACAGGGCAAAAAATGAAAAACTGTTTTTT. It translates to CASSLYRAKNEKLFF. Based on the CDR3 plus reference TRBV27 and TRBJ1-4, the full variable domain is EAQVTQNPRYLITVTGKKLTVTCSQNMNHEYMSWYRQDPGLGLRQIYYSMNVEVTDKGDVPEGYKVSRKEKRNFPLILESPSPNQTSLYFCASSLYRAKNEKLFFGSGTQLSVL.

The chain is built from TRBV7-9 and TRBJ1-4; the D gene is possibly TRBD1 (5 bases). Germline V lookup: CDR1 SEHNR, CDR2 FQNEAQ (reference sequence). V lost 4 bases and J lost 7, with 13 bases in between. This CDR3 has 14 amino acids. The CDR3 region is CASSSGRTGEKLFF. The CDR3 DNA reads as TGTGCCAGCAGCTCAGGGCGGACCGGTGAAAAACTGTTTTTT.

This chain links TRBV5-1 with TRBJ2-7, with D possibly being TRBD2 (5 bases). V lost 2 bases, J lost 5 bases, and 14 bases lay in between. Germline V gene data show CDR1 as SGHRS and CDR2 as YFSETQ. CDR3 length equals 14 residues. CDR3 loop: CASSFTGSIDEQYF. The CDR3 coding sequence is TGCGCCAGCAGCTTCACTGGGAGTATCGACGAGCAGTACTTC.

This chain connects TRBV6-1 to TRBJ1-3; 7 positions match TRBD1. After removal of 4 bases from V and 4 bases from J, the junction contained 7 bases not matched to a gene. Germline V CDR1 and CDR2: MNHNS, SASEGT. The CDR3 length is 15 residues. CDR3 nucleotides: TGTGCCAGCAGTGGGGACAGACCGCAAGGAAACACCATATATTTT. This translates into CASSGDRPQGNTIYF.

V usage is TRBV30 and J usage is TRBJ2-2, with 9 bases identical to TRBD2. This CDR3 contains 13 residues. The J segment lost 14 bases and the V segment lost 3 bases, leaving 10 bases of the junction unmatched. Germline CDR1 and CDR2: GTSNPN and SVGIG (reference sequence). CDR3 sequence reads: CAWSQWREGLLFF. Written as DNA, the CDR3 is TGTGCCTGGAGCCAGTGGCGGGAGGGCCTTCTGTTTTTT.

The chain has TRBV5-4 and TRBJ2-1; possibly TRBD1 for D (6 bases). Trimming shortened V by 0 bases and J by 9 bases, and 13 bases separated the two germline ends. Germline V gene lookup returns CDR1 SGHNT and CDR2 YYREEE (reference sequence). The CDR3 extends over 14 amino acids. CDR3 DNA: TGTGCCAGCAGCTTGGGGGGGCTGGCGGGTGAGCAGTTCTTC. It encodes CASSLGGLAGEQFF.

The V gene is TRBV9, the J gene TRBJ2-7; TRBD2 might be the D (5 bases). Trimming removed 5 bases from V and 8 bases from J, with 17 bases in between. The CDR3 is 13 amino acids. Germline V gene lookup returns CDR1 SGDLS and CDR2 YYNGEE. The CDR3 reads CASSREGSAKQYF. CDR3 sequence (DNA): TGTGCCAGCAGTAGAGAGGGTAGCGCGAAGCAGTACTTC.

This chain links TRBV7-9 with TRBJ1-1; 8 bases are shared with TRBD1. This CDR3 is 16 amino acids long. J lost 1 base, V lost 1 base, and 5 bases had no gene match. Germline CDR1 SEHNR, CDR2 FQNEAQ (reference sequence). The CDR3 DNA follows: TGTGCCAGCAGCTTAGTCGCAGGGGGCCCGAACACTGAAGCTTTCTTT. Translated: CASSLVAGGPNTEAFF.

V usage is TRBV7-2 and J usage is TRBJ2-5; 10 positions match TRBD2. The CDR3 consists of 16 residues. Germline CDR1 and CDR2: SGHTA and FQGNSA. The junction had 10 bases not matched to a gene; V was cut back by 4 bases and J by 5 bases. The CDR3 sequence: CASSSVEREGYETQYF. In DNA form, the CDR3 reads TGTGCCAGCAGCTCGGTGGAGCGGGAGGGTTATGAGACCCAGTACTTC.

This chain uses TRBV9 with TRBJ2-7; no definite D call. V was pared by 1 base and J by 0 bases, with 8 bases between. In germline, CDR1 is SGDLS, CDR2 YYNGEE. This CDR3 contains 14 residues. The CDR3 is CASSVFPDSYEQYF. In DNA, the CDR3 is TGTGCCAGCAGCGTATTTCCAGACTCCTACGAGCAGTACTTC.

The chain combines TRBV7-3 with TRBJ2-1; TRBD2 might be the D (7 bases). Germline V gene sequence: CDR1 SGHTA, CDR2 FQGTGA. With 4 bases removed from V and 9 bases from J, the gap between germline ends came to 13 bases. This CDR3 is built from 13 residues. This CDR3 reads CASSYGLGGEQFF. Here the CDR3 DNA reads TGTGCCAGCAGCTACGGACTAGGGGGTGAGCAGTTCTTC. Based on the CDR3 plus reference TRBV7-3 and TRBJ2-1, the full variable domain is GAGVSQTPSNKVTEKGKYVELRCDPISGHTALYWYRQSLGQGPEFLIYFQGTGAADDSGLPNDRFFAVRPEGSVSTLKIQRTERGDSAVYLCASSYGLGGEQFFGPGTRLTVL.

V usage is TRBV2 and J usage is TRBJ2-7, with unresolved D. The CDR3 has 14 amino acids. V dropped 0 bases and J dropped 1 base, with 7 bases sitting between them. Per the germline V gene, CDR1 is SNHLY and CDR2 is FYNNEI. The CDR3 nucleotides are TGTGCCAGCAGTGAAGCTAGCCGATCCTACGAGCAGTACTTC. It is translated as CASSEASRSYEQYF.

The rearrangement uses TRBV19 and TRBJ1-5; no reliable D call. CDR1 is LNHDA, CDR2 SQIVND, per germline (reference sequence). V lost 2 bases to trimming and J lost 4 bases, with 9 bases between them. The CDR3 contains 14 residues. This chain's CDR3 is CASSILQLNQPQHF. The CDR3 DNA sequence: TGTGCCAGTAGTATACTACAGCTAAATCAGCCCCAGCATTTT.

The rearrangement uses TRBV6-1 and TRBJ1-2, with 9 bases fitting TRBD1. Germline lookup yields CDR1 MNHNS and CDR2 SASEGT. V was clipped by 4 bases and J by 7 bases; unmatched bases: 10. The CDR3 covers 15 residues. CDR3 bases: TGTGCCAGCAGTGTCAGGACAGGGGCCCGTCGTGGCTACACCTTC. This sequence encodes CASSVRTGARRGYTF.